This T cell receptor (beta chain) emerged from a study of T cell changes during pregnancy in multiple sclerosis. CDR3 length equals 14 residues. The germline CDR1 and CDR2 sequences are MDHEN and SYDVKM. V was clipped by 2 bases and J by 8 bases; unmatched bases: 6. TCRdb keeps only in-frame clones here, not all; method: immunoSEQ multiplex PCR. Altogether about 44,000 clones are present, 89% being singletons, with the ten largest covering about 1%. V usage is TRBV28 and J usage is TRBJ1-2, with 9 bases lining up with TRBD1. Sequenced material: CD4+ T cells from peripheral blood mononuclear cells, taken after pregnancy. The TCR comes from a female donor with multiple sclerosis, enrolled in a pregnancy study. The DNA for the CDR3 is TGTGCCAGCAGTTTAAGGGGACAGGGAGACGGCTACACCTTC. This encodes CASSLRGQGDGYTF.